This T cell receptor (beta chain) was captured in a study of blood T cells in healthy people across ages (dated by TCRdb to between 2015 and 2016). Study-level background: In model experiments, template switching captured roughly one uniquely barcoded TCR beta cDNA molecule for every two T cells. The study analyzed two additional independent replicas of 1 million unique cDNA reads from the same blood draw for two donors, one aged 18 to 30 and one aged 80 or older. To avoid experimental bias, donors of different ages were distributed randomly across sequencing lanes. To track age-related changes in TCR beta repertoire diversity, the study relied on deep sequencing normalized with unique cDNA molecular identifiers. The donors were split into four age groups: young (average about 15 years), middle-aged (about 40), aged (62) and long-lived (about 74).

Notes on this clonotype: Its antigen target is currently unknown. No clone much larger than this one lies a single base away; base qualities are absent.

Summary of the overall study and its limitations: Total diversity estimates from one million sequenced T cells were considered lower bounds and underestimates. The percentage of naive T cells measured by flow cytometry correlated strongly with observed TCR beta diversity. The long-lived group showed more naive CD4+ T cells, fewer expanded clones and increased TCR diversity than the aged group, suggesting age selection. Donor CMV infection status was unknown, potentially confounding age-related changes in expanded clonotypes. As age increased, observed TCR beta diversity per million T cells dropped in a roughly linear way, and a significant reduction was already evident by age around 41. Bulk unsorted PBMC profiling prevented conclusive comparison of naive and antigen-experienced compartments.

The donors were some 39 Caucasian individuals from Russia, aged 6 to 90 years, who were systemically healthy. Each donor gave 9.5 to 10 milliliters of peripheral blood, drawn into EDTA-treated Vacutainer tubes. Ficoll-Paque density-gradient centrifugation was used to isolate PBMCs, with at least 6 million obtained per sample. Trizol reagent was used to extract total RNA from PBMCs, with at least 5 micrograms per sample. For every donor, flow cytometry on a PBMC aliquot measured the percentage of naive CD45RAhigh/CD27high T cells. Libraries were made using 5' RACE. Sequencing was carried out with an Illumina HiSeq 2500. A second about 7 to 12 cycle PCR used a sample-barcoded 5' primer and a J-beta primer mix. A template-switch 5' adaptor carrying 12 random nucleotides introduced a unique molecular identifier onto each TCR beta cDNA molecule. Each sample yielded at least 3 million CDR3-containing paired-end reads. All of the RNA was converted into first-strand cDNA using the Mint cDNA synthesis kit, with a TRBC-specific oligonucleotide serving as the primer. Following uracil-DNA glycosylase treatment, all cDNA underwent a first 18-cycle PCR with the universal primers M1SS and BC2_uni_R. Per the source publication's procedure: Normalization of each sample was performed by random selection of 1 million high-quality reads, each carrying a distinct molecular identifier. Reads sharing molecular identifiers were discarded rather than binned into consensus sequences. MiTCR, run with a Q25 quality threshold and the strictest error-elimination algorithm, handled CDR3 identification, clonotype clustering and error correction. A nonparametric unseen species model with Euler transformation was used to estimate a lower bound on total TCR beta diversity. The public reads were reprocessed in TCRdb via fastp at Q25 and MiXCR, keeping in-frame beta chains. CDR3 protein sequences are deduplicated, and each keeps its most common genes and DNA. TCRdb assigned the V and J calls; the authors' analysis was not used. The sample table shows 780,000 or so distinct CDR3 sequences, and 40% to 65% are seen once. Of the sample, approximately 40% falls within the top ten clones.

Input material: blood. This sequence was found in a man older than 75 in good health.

DNA sequence: TGTGCCAGCACCAAGGGGGGGCCCCTCCCCACAGATACGCAGTATTTT. This gives the protein CASTKGGPLPTDTQYF. The sequence links TRBV9 to TRBJ2-3; TRBD2 could be the D gene, as 7 bases match. A distance of 19 bases separates the germline ends of V and J, which lose 6 bases and 2 bases respectively. Spanning cysteine to phenylalanine, the CDR3 consists of 16 amino acids. The CDR3 DNA has 48 bases and is translated from base 1. CDR1 SGDLS and CDR2 YYNGEE were looked up in the germline V gene.